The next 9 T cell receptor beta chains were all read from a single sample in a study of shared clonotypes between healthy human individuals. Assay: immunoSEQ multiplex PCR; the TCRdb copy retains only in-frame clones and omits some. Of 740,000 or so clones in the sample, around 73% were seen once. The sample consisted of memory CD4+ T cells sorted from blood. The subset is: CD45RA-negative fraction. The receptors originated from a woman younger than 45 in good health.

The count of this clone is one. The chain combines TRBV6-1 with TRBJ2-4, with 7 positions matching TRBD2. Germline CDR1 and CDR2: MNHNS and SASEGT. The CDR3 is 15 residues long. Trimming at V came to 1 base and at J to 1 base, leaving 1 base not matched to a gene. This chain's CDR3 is CASSEGGGAKNIQYF. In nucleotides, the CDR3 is TGTGCCAGCAGTGAAGGGGGGGGTGCCAAAAACATTCAGTACTTC.

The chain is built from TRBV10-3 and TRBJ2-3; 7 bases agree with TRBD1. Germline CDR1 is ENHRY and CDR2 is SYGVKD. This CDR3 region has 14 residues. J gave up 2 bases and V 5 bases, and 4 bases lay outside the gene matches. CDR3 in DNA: TGTGCCATCAGTCCGGGACAGACCACAGATACGCAGTATTTT. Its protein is CAISPGQTTDTQYF.

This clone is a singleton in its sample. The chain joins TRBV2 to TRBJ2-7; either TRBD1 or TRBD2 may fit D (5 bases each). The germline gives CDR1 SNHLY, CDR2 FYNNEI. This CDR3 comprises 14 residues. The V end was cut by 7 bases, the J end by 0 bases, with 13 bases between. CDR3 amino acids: CASTRDGLSYEQYF. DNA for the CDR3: TGTGCCAGCACCCGGGACGGGCTCTCCTACGAGCAGTACTTC.

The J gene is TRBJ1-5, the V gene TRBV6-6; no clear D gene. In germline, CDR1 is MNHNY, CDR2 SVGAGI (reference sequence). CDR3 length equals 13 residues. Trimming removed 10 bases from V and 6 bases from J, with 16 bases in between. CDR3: CATHGRWGQPQHF. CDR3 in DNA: TGTGCCACACACGGACGGTGGGGTCAGCCCCAGCATTTT.

DNA for the CDR3: TGTGCCAGCAGTGACTCTGGGGAGATGGATACGCAGTATTTT. Translating it yields CASSDSGEMDTQYF. The J gene is TRBJ2-3, the V gene TRBV6-4, with a possible D match to TRBD2 (5 bases). The CDR3 runs 14 residues. V lost 0 bases, J lost 6 bases, and 10 bases lay in between. The V gene's germline CDR1 is MRHNA and CDR2 SNTAGT.

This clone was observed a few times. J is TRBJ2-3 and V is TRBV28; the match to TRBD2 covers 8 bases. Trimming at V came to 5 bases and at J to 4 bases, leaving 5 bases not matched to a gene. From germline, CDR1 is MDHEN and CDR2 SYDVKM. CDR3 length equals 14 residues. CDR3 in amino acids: CASSPQREPDTQYF. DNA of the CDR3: TGTGCCAGCAGTCCCCAGCGGGAGCCAGATACGCAGTATTTT.

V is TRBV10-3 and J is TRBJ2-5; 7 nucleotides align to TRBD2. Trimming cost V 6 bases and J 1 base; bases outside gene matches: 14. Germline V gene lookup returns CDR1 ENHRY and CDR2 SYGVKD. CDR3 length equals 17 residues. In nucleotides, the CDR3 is TGTGCCATCAGCCCCGGGGGGACCGGGGGGAGCCAAGAGACCCAGTACTTC. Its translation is CAISPGGTGGSQETQYF.

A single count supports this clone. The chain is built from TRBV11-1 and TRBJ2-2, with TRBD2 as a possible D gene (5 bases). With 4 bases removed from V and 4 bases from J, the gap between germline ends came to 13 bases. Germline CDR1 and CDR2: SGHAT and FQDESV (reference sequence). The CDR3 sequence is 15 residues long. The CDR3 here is CASSSSSMATGELFF. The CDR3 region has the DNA TGTGCCAGCAGCTCTTCTAGCATGGCCACCGGGGAGCTGTTTTTT. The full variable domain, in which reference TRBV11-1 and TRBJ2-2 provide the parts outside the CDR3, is EAEVAQSPRYKITEKSQAVAFWCDPISGHATLYWYRQILGQGPELLVQFQDESVVDDSQLPKDRFSAERLKGVDSTLKIQPAELGDSAMYLCASSSSSMATGELFFGEGSRLTVL.

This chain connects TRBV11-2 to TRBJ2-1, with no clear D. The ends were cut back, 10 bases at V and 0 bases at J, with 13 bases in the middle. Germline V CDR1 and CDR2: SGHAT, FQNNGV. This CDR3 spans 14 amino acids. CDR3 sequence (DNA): TGTGCCACCGGCGTCTGGGCCTCCTACAATGAGCAGTTCTTC. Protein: CATGVWASYNEQFF.